The clone carrying this T cell receptor (beta chain) was seen many times. Its target is not known. The V and J ends lost 7 bases and 1 base, in that order; junction bases with no gene match: 3. This CDR3 is built from 12 residues. Germline V lookup: CDR1 SQVTM, CDR2 ANQGSEA. The sample belongs to a study of CD8 T cells in ankylosing spondylitis. Study observations and caveats: Disease-associated clones were CD8+ and fairly uncommon in peripheral blood. Enrichment of disease-linked clones was reportedly significant in matched ankylosing spondylitis synovial fluid. For ankylosing spondylitis blood, a TCR beta motif of roughly 8 highly homologous variants appeared characteristic. Some motif variants had been reported before (in reactive arthritis synovial fluid and blood).

TCRdb re-called the 5' RACE reads with MiXCR, one entry per CDR3 protein. The sample lists 250,000 to 300,000 distinct CDR3 sequences, 18% occurring once. This chain joins TRBV29-1 and TRBJ2-5; TRBD1 agrees at 7 bases. The source is a male donor with ankylosing spondylitis or in good health (not recorded which). The specimen was blood, either unsorted or a sorted T cell fraction (not recorded which). The CDR3 here is CSAGTAQETQYF. The CDR3 bases are TGCAGCGCCGGGACAGCCCAAGAGACCCAGTACTTC. Full variable domain (remainder filled in from reference TRBV29-1 and TRBJ2-5): SAVISQKPSRDICQRGTSLTIQCQVDSQVTMMFWYRQQPGQSLTLIATANQGSEATYESGFVIDKFPISRPNLTFSTLTVSNMSPEDSSIYLCSAGTAQETQYFGPGTRLLVL.